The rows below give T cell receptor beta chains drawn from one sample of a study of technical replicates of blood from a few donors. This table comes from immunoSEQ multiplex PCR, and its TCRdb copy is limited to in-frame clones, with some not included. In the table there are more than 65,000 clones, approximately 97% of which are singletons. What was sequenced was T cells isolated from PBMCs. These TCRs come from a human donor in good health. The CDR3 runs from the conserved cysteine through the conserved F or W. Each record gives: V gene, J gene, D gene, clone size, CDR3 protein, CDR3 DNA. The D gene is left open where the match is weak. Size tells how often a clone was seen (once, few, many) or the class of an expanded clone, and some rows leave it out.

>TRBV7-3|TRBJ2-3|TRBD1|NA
CASSLGPDRVADTQYF
TGTGCCAGCAGCTTGGGCCCGGACAGGGTTGCAGATACGCAGTATTTT
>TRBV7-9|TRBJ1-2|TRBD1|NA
CASSLELGQRYGYTF
TGTGCCAGCAGCTTAGAATTGGGACAGAGGTATGGCTACACCTTC
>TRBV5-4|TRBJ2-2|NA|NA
CASSPVGDFGELFF
TGTGCCAGCAGCCCCGTGGGCGATTTTGGGGAGCTGTTTTTT
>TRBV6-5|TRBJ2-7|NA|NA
CASSSPGQTAYEQYF
TGTGCCAGCAGTAGCCCCGGACAGACCGCCTACGAGCAGTACTTC
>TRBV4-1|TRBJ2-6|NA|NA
CASSLIRVSSGANVLTF
TGCGCCAGCAGCCTAATCAGGGTTTCCTCTGGGGCCAACGTCCTGACTTTC
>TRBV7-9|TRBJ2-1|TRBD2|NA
CASSPGSGSSYNEQFF
TGTGCCAGCAGCCCCGGTAGCGGGAGCTCCTACAATGAGCAGTTCTTC
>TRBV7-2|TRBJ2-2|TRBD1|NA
CASSFLQGAAGELFF
TGTGCCAGCAGCTTCCTCCAGGGGGCCGCCGGGGAGCTGTTTTTT
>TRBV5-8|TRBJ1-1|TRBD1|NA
CASSSTGQANTEAFF
TGTGCCAGCAGCTCTACGGGACAGGCCAACACTGAAGCTTTCTTT
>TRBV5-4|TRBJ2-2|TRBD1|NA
CASSPGTGQAGELFF
TGTGCCAGCAGCCCCGGGACAGGGCAGGCCGGGGAGCTGTTTTTT
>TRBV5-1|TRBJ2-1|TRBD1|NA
CASSLGTGDDNEQFF
TGCGCCAGCAGCTTAGGGACAGGGGACGACAATGAGCAGTTCTTC
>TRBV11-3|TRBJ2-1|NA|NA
CASSSSGVSYNEQFF
TGTGCCAGCAGCTCGAGCGGAGTCTCCTACAATGAGCAGTTCTTC
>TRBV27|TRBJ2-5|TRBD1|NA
CASSSRDRGPYQETQYF
TGTGCCAGCTCCTCCCGGGACAGGGGACCGTACCAAGAGACCCAGTACTTC
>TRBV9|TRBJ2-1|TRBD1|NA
CASRVGTGAYNEQFF
TGTGCCAGCAGGGTGGGGACAGGGGCCTACAATGAGCAGTTCTTC
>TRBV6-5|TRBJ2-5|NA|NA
CASRPGAWETQYF
TGTGCCAGCAGGCCAGGGGCTTGGGAGACCCAGTACTTC
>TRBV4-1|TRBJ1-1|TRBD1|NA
CATGTGIREAFF
TGCGCCACCGGGACAGGGATTCGGGAAGCTTTCTTT
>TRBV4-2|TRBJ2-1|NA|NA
CASSHGQGMYEQFF
TGTGCCAGCAGCCATGGGCAGGGCATGTATGAGCAGTTCTTC
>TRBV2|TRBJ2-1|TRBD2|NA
CASLGLAGKHEQFF
TGTGCCAGCTTAGGGCTAGCGGGTAAGCATGAGCAGTTCTTC
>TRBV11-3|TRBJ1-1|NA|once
CASSSLRTEAFF
TGTGCCAGCAGCAGCCTGCGCACTGAAGCTTTCTTT
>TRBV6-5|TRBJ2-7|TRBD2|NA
CASTPLGGVGEQYF
TGTGCCAGCACCCCTTTGGGGGGGGTTGGCGAGCAGTACTTC
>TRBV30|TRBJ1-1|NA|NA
CAWRRTENTEAFF
TGTGCCTGGAGGAGGACAGAGAACACTGAAGCTTTCTTT
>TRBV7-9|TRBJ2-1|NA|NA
CASSPPSGAPYNEQFF
TGTGCCAGCAGCCCGCCCAGCGGAGCCCCCTACAATGAGCAGTTCTTC
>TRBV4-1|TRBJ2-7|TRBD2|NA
CASSPRGREAVDEQYF
TGCGCCAGCAGCCCACGCGGGCGGGAGGCGGTGGACGAGCAGTACTTC
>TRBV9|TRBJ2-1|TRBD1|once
CASSVVPGGKYNEQFF
TGTGCCAGCAGCGTAGTCCCAGGGGGTAAATACAATGAGCAGTTCTTC
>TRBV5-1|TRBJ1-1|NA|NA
CASSLVGSVNTEAFF
TGCGCCAGCAGCCTGGTGGGCTCGGTGAACACTGAAGCTTTCTTT
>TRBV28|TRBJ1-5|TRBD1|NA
CASSSLGQGNSLEDQPQHF
TGTGCCAGCAGTTCATTAGGACAGGGAAACTCCCTCGAGGATCAGCCCCAGCATTTT
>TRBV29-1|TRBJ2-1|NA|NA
CSVEKDTRVDGQFF
TGCAGCGTTGAAAAAGACACCCGAGTTGATGGGCAGTTCTTC
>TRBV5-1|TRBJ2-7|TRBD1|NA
CASSSQGAGPYEQYF
TGCGCCAGCAGCTCGCAGGGGGCTGGGCCCTACGAGCAGTACTTC
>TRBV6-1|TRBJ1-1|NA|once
CASTGRQLLNTEAFF
TGTGCCAGCACTGGTCGACAGCTATTGAACACTGAAGCTTTCTTT
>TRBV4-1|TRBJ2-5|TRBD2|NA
CASSRDQGLAGEETQYF
TGCGCCAGCAGCCGAGACCAGGGACTAGCGGGAGAAGAGACCCAGTACTTC
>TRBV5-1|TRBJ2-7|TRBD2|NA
CASSSGLAGVKSYEQYF
TGCGCCAGCAGCTCAGGTCTAGCGGGAGTTAAGAGCTACGAGCAGTACTTC
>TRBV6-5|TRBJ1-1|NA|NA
CASSYEQGNTEAFF
TGTGCCAGCAGTTACGAGCAGGGTAACACTGAAGCTTTCTTT
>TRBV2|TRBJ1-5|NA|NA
CASSDNSWNQPQHF
TGTGCCAGCAGTGATAACAGTTGGAATCAGCCCCAGCATTTT
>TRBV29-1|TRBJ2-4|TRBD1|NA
CSVEARDRARNIQYF
TGCAGCGTTGAAGCCCGGGACAGGGCGAGAAACATTCAGTACTTC
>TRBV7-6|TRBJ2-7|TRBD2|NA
CASSLRGGRTYEQYF
TGTGCCAGCAGCTTACGGGGGGGACGGACCTACGAGCAGTACTTC
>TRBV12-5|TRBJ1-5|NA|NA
CASGWTDNQPQHF
TGTGCTAGTGGATGGACAGACAATCAGCCCCAGCATTTT
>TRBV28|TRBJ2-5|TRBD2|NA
CASSSVGLAGQETQYF
TGTGCCAGCAGTTCCGTGGGACTAGCGGGCCAAGAGACCCAGTACTTC
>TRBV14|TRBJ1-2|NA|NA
CASSDDNRIYGYTF
TGTGCCAGCAGCGACGATAACAGAATCTATGGCTACACCTTC
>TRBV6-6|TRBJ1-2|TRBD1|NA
CASSYPGTANYGYTF
TGTGCCAGCAGTTACCCCGGGACAGCTAACTATGGCTACACCTTC
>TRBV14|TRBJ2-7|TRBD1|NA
CASSLRTGESYEQYF
TGTGCCAGCAGCCTTCGGACAGGGGAGTCCTACGAGCAGTACTTC
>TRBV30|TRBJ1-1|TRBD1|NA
CAWSYKGGTGKRGTEAFF
TGTGCCTGGAGTTACAAGGGAGGGACAGGGAAAAGAGGGACTGAAGCTTTCTTT
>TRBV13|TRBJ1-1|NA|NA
CASSYAPGVVNTEAFF
TGTGCCAGCAGCTATGCCCCGGGGGTTGTGAACACTGAAGCTTTCTTT
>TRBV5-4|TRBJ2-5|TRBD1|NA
CASSRYRGQETQYF
TGTGCCAGCAGCAGATACAGGGGACAAGAGACCCAGTACTTC
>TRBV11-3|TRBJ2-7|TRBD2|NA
CASSYSGGAAYEQYF
TGTGCCAGCAGTTACAGCGGGGGGGCCGCCTACGAGCAGTACTTC
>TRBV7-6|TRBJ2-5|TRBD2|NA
CASSQLGGGRETQYF
TGTGCCAGCAGCCAACTGGGGGGGGGAAGAGAGACCCAGTACTTC
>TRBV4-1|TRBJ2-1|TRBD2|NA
CASSQDGKAGNEQFF
TGCGCCAGCAGCCAAGATGGGAAAGCGGGGAATGAGCAGTTCTTC
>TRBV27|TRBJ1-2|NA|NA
CASSPSGIGYTF
TGTGCCAGCAGTCCCAGCGGCATTGGCTACACCTTC
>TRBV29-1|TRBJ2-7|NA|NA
CSVDGRDEQYF
TGCAGCGTTGATGGGCGGGACGAGCAGTACTTC
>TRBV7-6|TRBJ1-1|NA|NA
CASSYQHRTEAFF
TGTGCCAGCAGCTACCAACACCGCACTGAAGCTTTCTTT
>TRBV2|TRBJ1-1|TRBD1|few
CATKGGLNTEAFF
TGTGCCACAAAAGGGGGCCTGAACACTGAAGCTTTCTTT
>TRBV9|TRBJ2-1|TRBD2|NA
CASSVIAGGREQFF
TGTGCCAGCAGCGTTATAGCGGGGGGGCGAGAGCAGTTCTTC